The entry below describes one T cell receptor (beta chain). These data originate in a study of control samples from healthy donors and cancer patients. The data were produced by immunoSEQ multiplex PCR, yet TCRdb's version contains in-frame clones alone and is incomplete. The data hold some 79,000 clones, with more than 85% observed a single time. The CDR3 extends over 14 amino acids. The germline gives CDR1 MDHEN, CDR2 SYDVKM. The V gene lost 3 bases and the J gene lost 2 bases, with 10 bases spanning the gap. Sequenced sample: PBMCs. The chain uses TRBV28 and TRBJ1-2, with D perhaps TRBD1 (5 bases). This clonotype was sampled from a woman aged 35 to 49 with lung cancer. CDR3 in DNA: TGTGCCAGCAGTTTCAGGGTCTCCAACTATGGCTACACCTTC. Translated, it gives CASSFRVSNYGYTF.